The 24 T cell receptor beta chains below come from one sample, sequenced in a study of cytomegalovirus exposure and HLA in healthy donors. The PCR made use of 60 Vbeta and 13 Jbeta primers. Method: immunoSEQ multiplex PCR; TCRdb's copy keeps in-frame clones and lacks some. The sample carries over 70,000 clones, 76% recorded once. Sequencing was done on a sample of PBMCs. Receptors were obtained from a male donor in good health and CMV-seronegative.

This chain connects TRBV12-1 to TRBJ2-2; the table names TRBD2, a call not compared with the DNA. TRBV12-1 represents a pseudogene. The CDR3 has 16 residues. CDR3 nucleotides: TGTGCCAGCAGCCCCCCTTGGGGGGAGGGCCGAGGGGAGCTGTTTTTT. Translated: CASSPPWGEGRGELFF.

This clone was seen once. This sequence joins TRBV19 and TRBJ1-2, with 12 bases that match TRBD1. The CDR3 spans 13 residues. Trimming took 5 bases from V and 10 from J; bases not matched to a gene: 5. In germline, CDR1 is LNHDA, CDR2 SQIVND (reference sequence). The chain's CDR3 is CASSVGTGGFYTF. The CDR3 coding sequence is TGTGCCAGTAGTGTCGGGACAGGGGGCTTCTACACCTTC.

In its sample, this clone was seen once. The CDR3 reads CASSQDRGYNEQFF. CDR3 bases: TGCGCCAGCAGCCAAGATAGGGGGTACAATGAGCAGTTCTTC. The J gene is TRBJ2-1, the V gene TRBV4-3, with D tentatively TRBD1 (6 bases). CDR3 length: 14 residues. V shed 0 bases and J shed 4 bases, with 7 bases lying between them. Germline V gene sequence: CDR1 LGHNA, CDR2 YSLEER.

In its sample, this clone was seen a few times. This chain joins TRBV6-5 and TRBJ1-5, with unresolved D. CDR3 length equals 13 residues. The V gene lost 0 bases and the J gene lost 3 bases, with 3 bases spanning the gap. Germline CDR1 MNHEY, CDR2 SVGAGI. The CDR3 nucleotides are TGTGCCAGCAGTTACTCCCACAATCAGCCCCAGCATTTT. As protein: CASSYSHNQPQHF.

This clone was found a few times. The rearrangement joins TRBV9 to TRBJ1-6, with TRBD1 matching 7 bases. V shed 4 bases and J 10 bases; nucleotides not matched to a gene: 5. In germline, CDR1 is SGDLS, CDR2 YYNGEE. The CDR3 runs to 13 residues. Here the CDR3 reads CASSRQGSSPLHF. The CDR3 region has the DNA TGTGCCAGCAGCCGACAGGGAAGCTCACCCCTCCACTTT.

The V gene is TRBV4-1, the J gene TRBJ1-2; TRBD1 is a possible D gene (6 bases). This CDR3 contains 13 residues. With 4 bases removed from V and 7 bases from J, the gap between germline ends came to 13 bases. Per germline, CDR1 MGHRA and CDR2 YSYEKL. The CDR3 spells CASSPPTGAGYTF. The CDR3 DNA follows: TGCGCCAGCAGCCCCCCGACAGGAGCTGGCTACACCTTC.

This clone was seen many times. The chain joins TRBV6-4 to TRBJ1-5, with 9 bases identical to TRBD1. This CDR3 spans 14 amino acids. J gave up 4 bases and V 5 bases, and 3 bases lay outside the gene matches. Per germline, CDR1 MRHNA and CDR2 SNTAGT. The CDR3 nucleotides read TGTGCCAGCAGTCCCGGACAGGGGAATCAGCCCCAGCATTTT. Protein sequence: CASSPGQGNQPQHF.

The CDR3 reads CASSYLRDRGNYGYTF. Written as DNA, the CDR3 is TGTGCCAGCAGTTATCTCCGGGACAGGGGAAACTATGGCTACACCTTC. The chain joins TRBV6-5 to TRBJ1-2; 10 bases agree with TRBD1. The germline CDR1 and CDR2 sequences are MNHEY and SVGAGI. The CDR3 is 16 amino acids. V shed 3 bases, J shed 2 bases, and the junction held 6 bases outside the gene matches.

The chain combines TRBV5-4 with TRBJ2-7; D ambiguous. This CDR3 has 11 amino acids. The germline V gene has CDR1 SGHNT and CDR2 YYREEE (reference sequence). With 3 bases removed from V and 7 bases from J, the gap between germline ends came to 8 bases. This CDR3 reads CASSSQKEQYF. The CDR3 DNA reads as TGTGCCAGCAGCTCGCAGAAAGAGCAGTACTTC.

The chain joins TRBV4-3 to TRBJ2-2; maybe TRBD1 (6 bases). Germline V lookup: CDR1 LGHNA, CDR2 YSLEER. The CDR3 runs 16 residues. Trimming stripped 6 bases from V and 0 bases from J, with 14 bases between. CDR3 amino acids: CASRASAGANTGELFF. The CDR3 nucleotides are TGCGCCAGCAGGGCTTCGGCAGGGGCGAACACCGGGGAGCTGTTTTTT.

The chain combines TRBV28 with TRBJ2-1; D is undetermined. The germline V gene encodes CDR1 MDHEN and CDR2 SYDVKM. V was clipped by 10 bases and J by 1 base, with 5 bases between them. The CDR3 sequence is 11 residues long. CDR3 region: CATRSYNEQFF. The CDR3, as DNA: TGTGCCACGAGGTCCTACAATGAGCAGTTCTTC.

The CDR3 loop reads CASTSGTGRGTEAFF. The DNA for the CDR3 is TGTGCCAGCACCTCCGGGACAGGGAGGGGAACTGAAGCTTTCTTT. The chain is built from TRBV28 and TRBJ1-1; 9 bases agree with TRBD1. The CDR3 contains 15 residues. The V segment lost 7 bases and the J segment 5 bases; nucleotides outside the gene matches: 11. Germline V gene lookup returns CDR1 MDHEN and CDR2 SYDVKM.

This clone has a single count. This chain connects TRBV10-3 to TRBJ2-2, with TRBD2 as a possible D gene (6 bases). Trimming pared 0 bases from V and 4 bases from J, leaving 9 bases between. The CDR3 has 15 amino acids. Germline CDR1 and CDR2: ENHRY and SYGVKD. The CDR3 region is CAISESGGTTGELFF. The CDR3, as DNA: TGTGCCATCAGTGAGTCGGGCGGGACCACCGGGGAGCTGTTTTTT.

This clone was counted a few times. This sequence joins TRBV18 and TRBJ2-7; D is uncertain. V was shortened by 4 bases and J by 4 bases, with 8 bases between the two germline ends. The CDR3 totals 12 residues. CDR1 KGHSH and CDR2 LQKENI come from the germline V gene. The CDR3 coding sequence is TGTGCCAGCTCACTTGCGGATTACGAGCAGTACTTC. Encoded protein: CASSLADYEQYF.

This clone was seen a handful of times. V usage is TRBV4-3 and J usage is TRBJ1-1; D unclear. V was clipped by 4 bases and J by 2 bases, with 8 bases between them. The CDR3 loop spans 13 amino acids. Germline V gene sequence: CDR1 LGHNA, CDR2 YSLEER. Here the CDR3 DNA reads TGCGCCAGCAGCCTGAGGGCTAACACTGAAGCTTTCTTT. It is translated as CASSLRANTEAFF.

This CDR3 is CASSYRQGPYEQYF. As DNA, the CDR3 is TGTGCCAGCAGTTACAGACAGGGGCCCTACGAGCAGTACTTC. The chain uses TRBV6-5 and TRBJ2-7; TRBD1 aligns across 8 bases. V lost 2 bases and J lost 2; bases outside the gene matches: 2. The CDR3 has 14 residues. The germline CDR1 and CDR2 sequences are MNHEY and SVGAGI.

The chain combines TRBV7-2 with TRBJ1-2; D is perhaps TRBD1 (6 bases). CDR1 is SGHTA, CDR2 FQGNSA, per germline. With 5 bases removed from V and 1 base from J, the gap between germline ends came to 11 bases. This CDR3 spans 14 amino acids. CDR3 loop: CASSLDSGNYGYTF. CDR3 sequence (DNA): TGTGCCAGCAGCCTGGACAGCGGTAACTATGGCTACACCTTC.

The chain has TRBV5-1 and TRBJ1-4; 8 positions match TRBD1. This CDR3 comprises 14 residues. Germline loops: CDR1 SGHRS, CDR2 YFSETQ. V lost 4 bases, J lost 6 bases, and 5 bases stayed unmatched. The CDR3, as DNA: TGCGCCAGCAGCATGCCGGGACAGGATGAAAAACTGTTTTTT. It codes for CASSMPGQDEKLFF.

The rearrangement joins TRBV29-1 to TRBJ2-1, with TRBD1 matching over 9 bases. The CDR3 has 13 amino acids. Looked up from germline, CDR1 is SQVTM and CDR2 is ANQGSEA. V shed 7 bases and J 5 bases; nucleotides not matched to a gene: 6. CDR3 DNA sequence: TGCAGCGGATCGAGGACAGGGGACAATGAGCAGTTCTTC. It translates to CSGSRTGDNEQFF.

The rearrangement links TRBV10-3 to TRBJ1-6; the match to TRBD1 covers 11 bases. After removal of 2 bases from V and 10 bases from J, the junction contained 4 bases not matched to a gene. This CDR3 has 15 residues. CDR1 is ENHRY and CDR2 is SYGVKD in the germline V gene. The DNA of the CDR3 is TGTGCCATCAGTGAGGGACAGGGGGCAGGATCACCCCTCCACTTT. Translating it yields CAISEGQGAGSPLHF.

This clone was picked up a small number of times. CDR3 in amino acids: CASSLTGFSADTQYF. Written as DNA, the CDR3 is TGTGCCAGCAGCCTAACAGGGTTTAGCGCAGATACGCAGTATTTT. The V gene is TRBV28, the J gene TRBJ2-3; weak D call: TRBD1 (6 bases). Deletions cut 6 bases from V and 4 bases from J, with 17 bases between. This CDR3 is built from 15 residues. The germline V gene encodes CDR1 MDHEN and CDR2 SYDVKM.

The gene calls are TRBV29-1 and TRBJ1-2, with a tentative D call TRBD1 (5 bases). In germline, CDR1 is SQVTM, CDR2 ANQGSEA. The CDR3 consists of 11 residues. V lost 4 bases and J 6 bases, leaving 9 bases between the germline ends. The CDR3 reads CSVVGGNGYTF. CDR3 DNA: TGCAGCGTTGTGGGGGGGAATGGCTACACCTTC.

Turning to this clone: One end of the junction fails to match germline, which may point to a read error. The V gene is TRBV5-1, the J gene TRBJ2-7, with D perhaps assigned TRBD1 or TRBD2 (5 bases each). The CDR3 is made up of 14 amino acids. CDR1 is SGHRS and CDR2 is YFSETQ in the germline V gene. As DNA, the CDR3 is TGCGCCGGCAGCGGCATAGGAGACAGAGGCGAGCAGTACTTC. Its translation: CAGSGIGDRGEQYF.

Here the CDR3 reads CSARDSEKLFF. The CDR3 DNA reads as TGCAGTGCTCGGGACAGCGAAAAACTGTTTTTT. V usage is TRBV20-1 and J usage is TRBJ1-4; 7 nucleotides match TRBD1. CDR1 and CDR2 from the germline V gene are DFQATT and SNEGSKA (reference sequence). The CDR3 totals 11 residues. Trimming cost V 5 bases and J 8 bases; bases outside gene matches: 2.